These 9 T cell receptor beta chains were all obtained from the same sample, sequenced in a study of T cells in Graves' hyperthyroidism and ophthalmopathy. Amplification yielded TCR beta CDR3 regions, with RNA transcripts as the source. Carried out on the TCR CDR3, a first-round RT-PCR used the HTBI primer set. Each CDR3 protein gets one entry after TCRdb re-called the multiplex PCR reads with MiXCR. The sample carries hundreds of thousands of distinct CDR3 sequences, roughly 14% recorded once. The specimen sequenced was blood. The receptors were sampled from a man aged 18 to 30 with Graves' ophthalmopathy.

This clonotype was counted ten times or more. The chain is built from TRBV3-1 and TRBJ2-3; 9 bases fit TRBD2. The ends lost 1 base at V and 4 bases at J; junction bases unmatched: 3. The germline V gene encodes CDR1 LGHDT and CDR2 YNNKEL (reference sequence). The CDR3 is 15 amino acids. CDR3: CASSQAGTSPDTQYF. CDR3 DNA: TGTGCCAGCAGCCAAGCCGGGACTAGCCCAGATACGCAGTATTTT.

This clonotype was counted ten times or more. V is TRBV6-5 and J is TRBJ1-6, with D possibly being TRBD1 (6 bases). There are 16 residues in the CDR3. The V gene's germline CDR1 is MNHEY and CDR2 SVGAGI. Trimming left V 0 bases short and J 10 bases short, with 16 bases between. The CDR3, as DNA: TGTGCCAGCAGTTACTCGTCCGTACAGGGTCGGTCACCCCTCCACTTT. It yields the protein CASSYSSVQGRSPLHF.

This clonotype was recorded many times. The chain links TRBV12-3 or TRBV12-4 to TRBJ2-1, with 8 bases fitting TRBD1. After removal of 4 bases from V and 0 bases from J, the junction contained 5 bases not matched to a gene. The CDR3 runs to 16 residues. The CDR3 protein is CASSSVDRGSYNEQFF. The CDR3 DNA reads TGTGCCAGCAGTTCCGTAGACAGGGGCTCCTACAATGAGCAGTTCTTC.

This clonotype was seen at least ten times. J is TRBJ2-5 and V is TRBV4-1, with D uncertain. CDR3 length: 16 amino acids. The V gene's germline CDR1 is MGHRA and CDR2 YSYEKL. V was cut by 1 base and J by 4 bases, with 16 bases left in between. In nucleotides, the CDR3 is TGCGCCAGCAGCCAAGGGGCTAGGAGTTTAGGAGAGACCCAGTACTTC. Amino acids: CASSQGARSLGETQYF.

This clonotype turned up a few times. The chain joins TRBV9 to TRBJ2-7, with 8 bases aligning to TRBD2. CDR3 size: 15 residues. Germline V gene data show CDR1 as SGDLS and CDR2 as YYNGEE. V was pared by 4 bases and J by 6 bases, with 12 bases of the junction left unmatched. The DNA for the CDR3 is TGTGCCAGCAGCCCCCTGGTACTAGCGGACGGCGAGCAGTACTTC. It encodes CASSPLVLADGEQYF.

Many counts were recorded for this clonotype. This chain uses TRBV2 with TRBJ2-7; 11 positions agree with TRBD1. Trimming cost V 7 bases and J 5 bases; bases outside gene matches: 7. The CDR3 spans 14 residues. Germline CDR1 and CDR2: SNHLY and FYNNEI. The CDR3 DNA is TGTGCCAGCATAGGGACAGGGGGTATCCACGAGCAGTACTTC. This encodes CASIGTGGIHEQYF.

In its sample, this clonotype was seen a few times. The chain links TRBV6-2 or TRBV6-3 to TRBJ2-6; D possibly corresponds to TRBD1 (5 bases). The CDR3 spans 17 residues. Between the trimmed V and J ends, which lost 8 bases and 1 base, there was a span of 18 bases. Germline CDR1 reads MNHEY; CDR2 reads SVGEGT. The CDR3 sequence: CASLRPGSTSGANVLTF. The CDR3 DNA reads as TGTGCCAGCTTGCGTCCAGGGTCAACATCTGGGGCCAACGTCCTGACTTTC.

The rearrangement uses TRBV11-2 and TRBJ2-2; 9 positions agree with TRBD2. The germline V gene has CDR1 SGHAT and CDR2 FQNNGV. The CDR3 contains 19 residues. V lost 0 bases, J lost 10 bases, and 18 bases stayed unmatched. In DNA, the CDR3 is TGTGCCAGCAGCTTAGAAGGTCTAGCGGGGATCTATTATGGTGTGGAGCTGTTTTTT. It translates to CASSLEGLAGIYYGVELFF.

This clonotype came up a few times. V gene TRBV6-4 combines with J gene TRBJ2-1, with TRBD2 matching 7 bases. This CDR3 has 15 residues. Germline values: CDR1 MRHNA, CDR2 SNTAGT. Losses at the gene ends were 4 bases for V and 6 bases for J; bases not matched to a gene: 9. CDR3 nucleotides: TGTGCCAGCAGTGCCTCTGGGGGGGAGGGCAATGAGCAGTTCTTC. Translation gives CASSASGGEGNEQFF.